A single sample gave rise to the 2 T cell receptor beta chains below, sequenced in a study of beta chain features in type 1 diabetes listed by TCRdb under 2018. Results and caveats for the whole study, not just this receptor: In all four CD4+ subsets, TCRB CDR3 length was moderately but significantly shorter in type 1 diabetes patients.

Library construction relied on the immunoSEQ multiplex PCR assay. The entire amount of isolated RNA was reverse transcribed using the High Capacity cDNA Reverse Transcription Kit, so the sequenced TCRB transcripts were expressed ones. The table comes from immuneACCESS by way of TCRdb, which keeps in-frame sequences with V and J called. Part of the clones is missing from these tables; in studies checked, under half for an unresolved V gene and the rest for unknown reasons. The sample table holds 50,000 or so clones, of which roughly 45% were seen once. Around 0.13% of the sample goes to the ten largest clones. These receptors have no known antigen. The sequenced sample was stem cell memory CD4+ T cells from blood. The cell subset or site label for this specimen denotes: stem cell-like memory CD4+ T cells. All receptors come from a man aged 30 to 39 with type 1 diabetes.

The table lists this clone with a count of one. J is TRBJ2-3 and V is TRBV28, with TRBD1 matching 9 bases. V shed 6 bases, J shed 4 bases, and the junction held 8 bases outside the gene matches. The CDR3 covers 15 residues. From germline, CDR1 is MDHEN and CDR2 SYDVKM. CDR3: CASRDGTGWSDTQYF. CDR3 nucleotides: TGTGCCAGCAGGGACGGGACAGGGTGGTCAGATACGCAGTATTTT.

A few counts support this clone. The chain has TRBV6-1 and TRBJ2-2, with 9 bases that match TRBD1. V was pared by 6 bases and J by 9 bases, with 5 bases of the junction left unmatched. This CDR3 is built from 13 residues. Germline CDR1 is MNHNS and CDR2 is SASEGT. The CDR3 bases are TGTGCCAGCAGCTACACAGGGGGCTGGGAGCTGTTTTTT. Translating it yields CASSYTGGWELFF.